The entry that follows covers one TCR beta chain sequence. The antigen remains unidentified. This entry comes from a study of blood T cell dynamics during melanoma immunotherapy. This CDR3 has 13 residues. V lost 1 base and J 5 bases, leaving 7 bases between the germline ends. CDR1 is SGHRS, CDR2 YFSETQ, per germline. Study-wide results and limits: Whether repertoire-driving clones were melanoma-specific could not be determined.

A fixed DNA input of roughly 0.35 ug was used per bulk PBMC sample. Sequencing was performed with immunoSEQ multiplex PCR; in TCRdb, only in-frame clones are kept and a portion is missing. The data contain some 15,000 clones, 80% to 90% of them singletons. Regarding time point: pre-treatment baseline. Response was assessed by RECIST 1.1 at 12 weeks, except a couple of rapid progressors. The material sequenced was blood, taken from a patient treated with checkpoint blockade. V gene TRBV5-1 combines with J gene TRBJ2-1; D gene unclear. The sequence was obtained from a human donor with melanoma. Written as DNA, the CDR3 is TGCGCCAGCAGCTTGCGGCGGAACAATGAGCAGTTCTTC. Protein product: CASSLRRNNEQFF.